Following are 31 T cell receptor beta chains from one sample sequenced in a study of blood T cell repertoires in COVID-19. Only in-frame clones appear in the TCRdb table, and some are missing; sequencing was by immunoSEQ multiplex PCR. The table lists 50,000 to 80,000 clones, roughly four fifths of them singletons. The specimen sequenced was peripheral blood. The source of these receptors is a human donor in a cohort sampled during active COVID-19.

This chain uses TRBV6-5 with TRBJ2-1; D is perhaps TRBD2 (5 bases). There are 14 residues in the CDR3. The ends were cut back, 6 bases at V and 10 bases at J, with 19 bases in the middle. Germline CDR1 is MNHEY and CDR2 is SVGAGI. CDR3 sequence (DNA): TGTGCCAGCAGGCCCCCGGGATCCCCGTCGGAGCAGTTCTTC. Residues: CASRPPGSPSEQFF.

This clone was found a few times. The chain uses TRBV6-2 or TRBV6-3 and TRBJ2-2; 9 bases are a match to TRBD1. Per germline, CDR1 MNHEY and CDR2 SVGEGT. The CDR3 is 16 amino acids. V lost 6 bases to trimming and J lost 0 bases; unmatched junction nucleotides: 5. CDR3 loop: CASSTRQGANTGELFF. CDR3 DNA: TGTGCCAGCAGCACTAGACAGGGGGCGAACACCGGGGAGCTGTTTTTT.

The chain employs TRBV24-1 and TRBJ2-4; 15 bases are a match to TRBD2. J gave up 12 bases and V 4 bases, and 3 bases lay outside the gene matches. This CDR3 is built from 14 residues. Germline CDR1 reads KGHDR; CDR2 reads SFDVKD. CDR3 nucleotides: TGTGCCACCAGTGACCCGGGACTAGCGGGGGGTCAGTACTTC. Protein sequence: CATSDPGLAGGQYF.

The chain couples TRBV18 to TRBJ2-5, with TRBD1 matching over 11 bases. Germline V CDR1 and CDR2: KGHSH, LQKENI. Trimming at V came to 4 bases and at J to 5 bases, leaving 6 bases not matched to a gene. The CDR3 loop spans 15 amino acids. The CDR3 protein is CASSRGQGAGETQYF. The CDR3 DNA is TGTGCCAGCTCACGCGGACAGGGGGCTGGGGAGACCCAGTACTTC.

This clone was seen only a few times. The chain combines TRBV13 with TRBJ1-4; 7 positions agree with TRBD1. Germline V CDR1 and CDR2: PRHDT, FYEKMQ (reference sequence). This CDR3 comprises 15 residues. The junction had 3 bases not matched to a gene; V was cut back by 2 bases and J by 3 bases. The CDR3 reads CASSLSDRANEKLFF. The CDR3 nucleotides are TGTGCCAGCAGCTTATCCGACAGGGCTAATGAAAAACTGTTTTTT.

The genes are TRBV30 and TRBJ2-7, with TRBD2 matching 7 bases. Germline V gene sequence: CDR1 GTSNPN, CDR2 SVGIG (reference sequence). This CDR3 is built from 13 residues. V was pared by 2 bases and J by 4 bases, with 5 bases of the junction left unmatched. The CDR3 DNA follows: TGTGCCTGGAGTTTTTGGGGGGGATACGAGCAGTACTTC. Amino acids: CAWSFWGGYEQYF.

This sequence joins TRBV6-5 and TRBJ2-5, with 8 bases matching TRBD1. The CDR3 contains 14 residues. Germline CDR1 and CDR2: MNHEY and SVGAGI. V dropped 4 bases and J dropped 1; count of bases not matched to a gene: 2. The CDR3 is CASSLGQVQETQYF. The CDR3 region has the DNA TGTGCCAGCAGTTTGGGACAGGTCCAAGAGACCCAGTACTTC.

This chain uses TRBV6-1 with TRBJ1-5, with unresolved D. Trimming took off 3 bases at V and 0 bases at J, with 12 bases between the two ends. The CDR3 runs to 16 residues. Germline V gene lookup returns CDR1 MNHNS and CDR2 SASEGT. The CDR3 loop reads CASSDLRGYSNQPQHF. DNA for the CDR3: TGTGCCAGCAGTGATCTGAGAGGGTATAGCAATCAGCCCCAGCATTTT.

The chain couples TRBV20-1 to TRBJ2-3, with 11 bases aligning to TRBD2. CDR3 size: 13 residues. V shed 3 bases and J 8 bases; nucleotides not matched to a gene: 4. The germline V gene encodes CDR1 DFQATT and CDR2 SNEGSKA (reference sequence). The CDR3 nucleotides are TGCAGTGCTAGTCCTAGCGGGGGGCCTACGCAGTATTTT. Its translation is CSASPSGGPTQYF.

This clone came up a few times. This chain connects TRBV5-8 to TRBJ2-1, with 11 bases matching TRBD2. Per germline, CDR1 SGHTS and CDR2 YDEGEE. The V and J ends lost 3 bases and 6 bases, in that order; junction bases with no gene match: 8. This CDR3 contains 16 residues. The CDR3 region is CASSWRGLADRNEQFF. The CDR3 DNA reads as TGTGCCAGCAGCTGGCGGGGACTAGCGGATCGCAATGAGCAGTTCTTC. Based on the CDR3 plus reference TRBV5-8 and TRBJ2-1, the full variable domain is EAGVTQSPTHLIKTRGQQATLRCSPISGHTSVYWYQQALGLGLQFLLWYDEGEERNRGNFPPRFSGRQFPNYSSELNVNALELEDSALYLCASSWRGLADRNEQFFGPGTRLTVL.

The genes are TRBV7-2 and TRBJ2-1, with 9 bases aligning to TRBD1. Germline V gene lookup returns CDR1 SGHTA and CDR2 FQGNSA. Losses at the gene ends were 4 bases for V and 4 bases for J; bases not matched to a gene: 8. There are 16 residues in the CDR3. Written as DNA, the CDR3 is TGTGCCAGCAGCTCCCCGGACAGGGGAGGGTACAATGAGCAGTTCTTC. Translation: CASSSPDRGGYNEQFF. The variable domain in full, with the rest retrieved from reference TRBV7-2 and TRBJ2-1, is GAGVSQSPSNKVTEKGKDVELRCDPISGHTALYWYRQSLGQGLEFLIYFQGNSAPDKSGLPSDRFSAERTGGSVSTLTIQRTQQEDSAVYLCASSSPDRGGYNEQFFGPGTRLTVL.

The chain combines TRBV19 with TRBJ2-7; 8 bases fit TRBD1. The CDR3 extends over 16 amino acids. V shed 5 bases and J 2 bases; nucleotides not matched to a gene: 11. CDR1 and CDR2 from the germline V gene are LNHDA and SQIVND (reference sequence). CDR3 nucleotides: TGTGCCAGTAGTGGTTCTGGGACAGGTTCAACCTACGAGCAGTACTTC. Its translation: CASSGSGTGSTYEQYF. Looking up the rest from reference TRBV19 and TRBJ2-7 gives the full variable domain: DGGITQSPKYLFRKEGQNVTLSCEQNLNHDAMYWYRQDPGQGLRLIYYSQIVNDFQKGDIAEGYSVSREKKESFPLTVTSAQKNPTAFYLCASSGSGTGSTYEQYFGPGTRLTVT.

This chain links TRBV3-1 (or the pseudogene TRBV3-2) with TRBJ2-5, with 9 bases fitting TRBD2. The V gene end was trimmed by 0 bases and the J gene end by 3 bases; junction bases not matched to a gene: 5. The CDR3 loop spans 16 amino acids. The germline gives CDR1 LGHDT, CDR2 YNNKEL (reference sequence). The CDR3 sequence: CASSQDGLAGKETQYF. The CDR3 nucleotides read TGTGCCAGCAGCCAAGATGGGCTAGCGGGGAAAGAGACCCAGTACTTC.

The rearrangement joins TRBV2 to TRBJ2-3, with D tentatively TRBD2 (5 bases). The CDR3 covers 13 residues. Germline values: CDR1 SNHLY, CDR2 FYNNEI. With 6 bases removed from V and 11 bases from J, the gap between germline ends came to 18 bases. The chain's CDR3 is CASRLSPGSWQYF. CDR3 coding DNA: TGTGCCAGCAGATTAAGTCCGGGGTCTTGGCAGTATTTT.

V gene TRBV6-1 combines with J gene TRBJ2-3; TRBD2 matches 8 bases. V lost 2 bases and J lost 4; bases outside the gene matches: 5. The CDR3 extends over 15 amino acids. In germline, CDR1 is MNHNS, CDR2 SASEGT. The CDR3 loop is CASSEWTGGPDTQYF. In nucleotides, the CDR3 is TGTGCCAGCAGTGAATGGACGGGGGGGCCAGATACGCAGTATTTT.

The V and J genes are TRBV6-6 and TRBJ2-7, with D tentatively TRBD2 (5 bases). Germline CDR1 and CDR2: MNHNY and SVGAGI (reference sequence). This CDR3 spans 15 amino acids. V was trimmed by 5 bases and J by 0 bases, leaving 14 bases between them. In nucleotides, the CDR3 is TGTGCCAGCAGTCGGGCTGGACGGGACTCCTACGAGCAGTACTTC. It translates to CASSRAGRDSYEQYF.

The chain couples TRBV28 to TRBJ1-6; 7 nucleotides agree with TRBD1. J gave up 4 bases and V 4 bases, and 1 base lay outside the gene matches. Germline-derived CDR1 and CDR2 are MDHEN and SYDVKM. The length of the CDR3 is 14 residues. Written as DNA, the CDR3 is TGTGCCAGCAGTTCAGGGGGGTATAATTCACCCCTCCACTTT. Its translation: CASSSGGYNSPLHF.

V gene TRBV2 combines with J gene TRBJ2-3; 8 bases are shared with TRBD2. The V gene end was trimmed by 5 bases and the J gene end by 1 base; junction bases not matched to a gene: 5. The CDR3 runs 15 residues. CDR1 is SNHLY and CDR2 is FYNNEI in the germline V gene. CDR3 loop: CASSLSGVGTDTQYF. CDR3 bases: TGTGCCAGCAGTCTTAGCGGGGTCGGCACAGATACGCAGTATTTT.

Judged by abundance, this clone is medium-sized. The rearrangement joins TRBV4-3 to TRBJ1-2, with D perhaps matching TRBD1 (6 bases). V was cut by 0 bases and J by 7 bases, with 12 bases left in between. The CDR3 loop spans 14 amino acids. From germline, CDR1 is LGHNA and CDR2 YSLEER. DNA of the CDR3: TGCGCCAGCAGCCAAGATAGAGGGGGGGGTGGCTACACCTTC. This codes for CASSQDRGGGGYTF.

CDR3 in DNA: TGTGCCAGCAGTCTGGTACTAGCGTCCTACGAGCAGTACTTC. This encodes CASSLVLASYEQYF. This chain connects TRBV28 to TRBJ2-7; 7 bases are shared with TRBD2. Germline V gene sequence: CDR1 MDHEN, CDR2 SYDVKM. With 5 bases clipped from V and 1 base from J, the junction kept 5 bases outside the gene matches. The CDR3 has 14 residues.

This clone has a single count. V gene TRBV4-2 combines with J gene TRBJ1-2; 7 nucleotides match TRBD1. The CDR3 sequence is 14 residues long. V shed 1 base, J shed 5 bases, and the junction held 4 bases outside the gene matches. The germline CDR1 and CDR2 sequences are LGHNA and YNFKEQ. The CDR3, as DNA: TGTGCCAGCAGCCAAGGGGGGACAGCTTATGGCTACACCTTC. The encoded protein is CASSQGGTAYGYTF.

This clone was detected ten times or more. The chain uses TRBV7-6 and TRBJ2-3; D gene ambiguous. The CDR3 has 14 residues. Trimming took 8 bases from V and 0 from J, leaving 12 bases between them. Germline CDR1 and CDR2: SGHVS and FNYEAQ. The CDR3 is CASSPGTSTDTQYF. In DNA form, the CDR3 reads TGTGCCAGCTCCCCAGGAACTAGCACAGATACGCAGTATTTT.

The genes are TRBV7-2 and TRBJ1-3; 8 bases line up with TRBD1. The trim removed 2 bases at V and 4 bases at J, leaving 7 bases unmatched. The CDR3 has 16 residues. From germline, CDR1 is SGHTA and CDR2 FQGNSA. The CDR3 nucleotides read TGTGCCAGCAGCTTAAAACCGACAGGGGCGGGAAACACCATATATTTT. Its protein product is CASSLKPTGAGNTIYF.

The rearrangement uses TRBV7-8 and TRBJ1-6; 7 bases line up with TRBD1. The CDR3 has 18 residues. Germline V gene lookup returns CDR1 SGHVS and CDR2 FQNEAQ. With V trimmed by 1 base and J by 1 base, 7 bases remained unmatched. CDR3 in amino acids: CASSLGRDRPSYNSPLHF. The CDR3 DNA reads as TGTGCCAGCAGCTTAGGGAGGGACAGACCGTCCTATAATTCACCCCTCCACTTT.

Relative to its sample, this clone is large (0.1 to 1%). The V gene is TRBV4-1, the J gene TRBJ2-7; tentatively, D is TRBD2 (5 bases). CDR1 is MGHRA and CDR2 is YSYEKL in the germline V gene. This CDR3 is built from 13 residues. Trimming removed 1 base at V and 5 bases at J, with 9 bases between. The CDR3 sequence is CASSQVRAHEQYF. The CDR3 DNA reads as TGCGCCAGCAGCCAAGTGAGGGCTCACGAGCAGTACTTC.

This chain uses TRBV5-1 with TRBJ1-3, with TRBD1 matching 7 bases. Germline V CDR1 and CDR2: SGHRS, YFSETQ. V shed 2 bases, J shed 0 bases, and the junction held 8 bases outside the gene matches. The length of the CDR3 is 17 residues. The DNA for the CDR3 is TGCGCCAGCAGCTTCGGTCCAGGGGGTGTCTCTGGAAACACCATATATTTT. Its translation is CASSFGPGGVSGNTIYF.

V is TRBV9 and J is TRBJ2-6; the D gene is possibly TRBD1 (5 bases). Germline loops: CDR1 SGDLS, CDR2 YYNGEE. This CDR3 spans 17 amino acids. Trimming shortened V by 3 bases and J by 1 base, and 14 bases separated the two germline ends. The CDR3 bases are TGTGCCAGCAGCGCAAGGCCTCCAGGGTCTGGGGCCAACGTCCTGACTTTC. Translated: CASSARPPGSGANVLTF.

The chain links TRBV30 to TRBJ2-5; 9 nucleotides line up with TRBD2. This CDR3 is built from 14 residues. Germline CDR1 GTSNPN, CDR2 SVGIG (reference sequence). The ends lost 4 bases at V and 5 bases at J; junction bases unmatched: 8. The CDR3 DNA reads TGTGCCTGGACGCTAGCGGGGTTCGGGGAGACCCAGTACTTC. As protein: CAWTLAGFGETQYF.

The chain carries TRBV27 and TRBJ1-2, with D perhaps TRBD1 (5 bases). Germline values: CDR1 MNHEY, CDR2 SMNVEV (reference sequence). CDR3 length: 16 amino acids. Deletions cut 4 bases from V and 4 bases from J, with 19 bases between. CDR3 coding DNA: TGTGCCAGCAGTTCCGACAGCCCTGCTGCCCTCTATGGCTACACCTTC. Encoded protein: CASSSDSPAALYGYTF.

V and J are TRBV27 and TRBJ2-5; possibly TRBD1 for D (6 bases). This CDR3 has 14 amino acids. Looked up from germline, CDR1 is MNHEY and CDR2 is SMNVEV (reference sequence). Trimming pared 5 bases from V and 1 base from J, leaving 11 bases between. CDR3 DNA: TGTGCCAGCAGTCCCTCGGACAGCCAAGAGACCCAGTACTTC. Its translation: CASSPSDSQETQYF.

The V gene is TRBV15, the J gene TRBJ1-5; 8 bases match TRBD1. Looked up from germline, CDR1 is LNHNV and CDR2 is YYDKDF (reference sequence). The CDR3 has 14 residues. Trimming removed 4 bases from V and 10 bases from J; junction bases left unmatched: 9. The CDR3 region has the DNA TGTGCCACCAGCAAAGACAGGGGTCCTTTCCCCCAGCATTTT. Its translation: CATSKDRGPFPQHF.